This T cell receptor beta chain came from a study of blood T cell repertoires in COVID-19. About the research overall: Italy, Spain and the United States were the sources of the convalescent and acute COVID-19 samples. T cells, B-cell-depleted T cells, or PBMCs supplied cDNA or gDNA.

The CDR3 totals 13 residues. Between the trimmed V and J ends, which lost 3 bases and 7 bases, there was a span of 12 bases. Germline CDR1 and CDR2: KGHDR and SFDVKD. How the authors handled the data: Amplified reference gene primers provided the basis for estimating nucleated cell counts. Only in-frame clones appear in the TCRdb table, and some are missing; sequencing was by immunoSEQ multiplex PCR. V and J calls and clone size come straight from that table; D and trimming were deduced from the DNA. The sample lists 130,000 to 150,000 clones; around 82% were seen once. V is TRBV24-1 and J is TRBJ2-7; TRBD2 might be the D (6 bases). The sequencing input was peripheral blood. The receptor's source is a man between 60 and 70 years old with active or convalescent COVID-19. As DNA, the CDR3 is TGTGCCACCAGTGATCCCCCCGGGGGTGAGCAGTACTTC. Translated, it gives CATSDPPGGEQYF.